This T cell receptor (beta chain) came from a study of regulatory T cells in long-lasting Graves disease. Study-level results: Persistent Graves' patients showed a TCR diversity that was lower than that of newly diagnosed ones.

V shed 6 bases, J shed 12 bases, and the junction held 7 bases outside the gene matches. The CDR3 is made up of 12 amino acids. The V gene's germline CDR1 is ENHRY and CDR2 SYGVKD. In its sample, this clonotype was seen many times. What it binds is unknown. Time point described: persistent/refractory GD, antithyroid drugs over 5 years with positive TRAb. From RNA extracted from PBMCs, the TCR library was made. Arm-PCR of CDR3 regions and iRepertoire HTBI primers were used to build TCR beta libraries. Original data processing: Across all samples, 62 TRBV segments and about 13 TRBJ segments were identified. TCRdb reprocessed the multiplex PCR reads with MiXCR, giving one entry per CDR3 protein. For this entry, the V and J calls and clone size follow TCRdb and not the study's own pipeline. The sample has around 430,000 distinct CDR3 sequences; around a fifth are singletons.

This receptor was taken from a female donor with Graves disease. The sequencing used peripheral blood mononuclear cells (PBMCs), collected when the disease was refractory, from a patient treated with antithyroid drugs. This sequence joins TRBV10-3 and TRBJ1-4; TRBD1 aligns across 7 bases. The chain's CDR3 is CAISLTGTELFF. The CDR3 nucleotides are TGTGCCATCAGCCTCACCGGGACAGAACTGTTTTTT.